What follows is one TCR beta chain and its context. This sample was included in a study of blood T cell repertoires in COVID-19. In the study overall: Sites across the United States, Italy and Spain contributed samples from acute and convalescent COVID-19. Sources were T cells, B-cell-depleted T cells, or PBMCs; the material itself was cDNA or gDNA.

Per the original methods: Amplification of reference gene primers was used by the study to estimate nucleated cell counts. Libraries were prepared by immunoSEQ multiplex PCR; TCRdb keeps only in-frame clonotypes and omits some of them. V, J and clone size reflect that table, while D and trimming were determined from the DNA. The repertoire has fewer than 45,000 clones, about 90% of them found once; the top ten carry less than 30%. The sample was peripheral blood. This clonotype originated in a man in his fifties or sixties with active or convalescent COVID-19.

Here the CDR3 DNA reads TGTGCCAGCGAGGGCTCCTACAATGAGCAGTTCTTC. Translation: CASEGSYNEQFF. The chain links TRBV28 to TRBJ2-1; tentative D call: TRBD2 (5 bases). Germline assignment: CDR1 MDHEN and CDR2 SYDVKM. This CDR3 is 12 amino acids long. The ends were cut back, 8 bases at V and 0 bases at J, with 5 bases in the middle.